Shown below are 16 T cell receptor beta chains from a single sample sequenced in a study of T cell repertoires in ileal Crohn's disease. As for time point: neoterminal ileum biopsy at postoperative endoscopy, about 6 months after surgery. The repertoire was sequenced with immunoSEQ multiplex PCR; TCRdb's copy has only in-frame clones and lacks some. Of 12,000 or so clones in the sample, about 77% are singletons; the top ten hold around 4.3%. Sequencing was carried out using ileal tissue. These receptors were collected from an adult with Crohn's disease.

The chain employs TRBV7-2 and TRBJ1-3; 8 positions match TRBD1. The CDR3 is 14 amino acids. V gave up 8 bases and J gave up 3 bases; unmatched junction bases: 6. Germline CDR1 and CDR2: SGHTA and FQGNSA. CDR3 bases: TGTGCCAGCCAAAACAGGGGGTATGGAAACACCATATATTTT. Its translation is CASQNRGYGNTIYF.

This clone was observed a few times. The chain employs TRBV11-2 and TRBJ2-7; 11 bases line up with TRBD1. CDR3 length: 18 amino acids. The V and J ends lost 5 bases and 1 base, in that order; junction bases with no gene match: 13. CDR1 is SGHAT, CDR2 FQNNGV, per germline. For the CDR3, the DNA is TGTGCCAGCAGCGCCCAAGGACAGGGGGCCTACGTATCCTACGAGCAGTACTTC. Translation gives CASSAQGQGAYVSYEQYF.

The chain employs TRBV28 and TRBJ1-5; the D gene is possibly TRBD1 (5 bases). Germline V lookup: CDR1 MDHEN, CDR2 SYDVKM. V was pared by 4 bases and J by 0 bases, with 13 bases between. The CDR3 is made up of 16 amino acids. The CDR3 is CASSSQGEDSNQPQHF. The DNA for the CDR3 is TGTGCCAGCAGTTCCCAAGGGGAGGATAGCAATCAGCCCCAGCATTTT.

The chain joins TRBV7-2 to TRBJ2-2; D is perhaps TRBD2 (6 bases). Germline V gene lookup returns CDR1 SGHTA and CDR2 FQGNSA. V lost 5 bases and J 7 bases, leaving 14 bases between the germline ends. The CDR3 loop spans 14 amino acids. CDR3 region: CASSRTNRGGELFF. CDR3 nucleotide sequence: TGTGCCAGCAGCCGGACTAATCGAGGCGGGGAGCTGTTTTTT.

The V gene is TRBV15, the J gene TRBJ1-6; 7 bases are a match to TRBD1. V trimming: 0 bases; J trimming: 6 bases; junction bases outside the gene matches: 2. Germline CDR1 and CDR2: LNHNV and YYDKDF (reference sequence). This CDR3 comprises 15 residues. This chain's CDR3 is CATSRDRDSNSPLHF. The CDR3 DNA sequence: TGTGCCACCAGCAGAGACAGGGACAGTAATTCACCCCTCCACTTT.

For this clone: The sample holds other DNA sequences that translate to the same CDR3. The CDR3 here is CASSPGGWTEAFF. CDR3 DNA: TGCGCCAGCAGCCCGGGTGGCTGGACTGAAGCTTTCTTT. V usage is TRBV5-1 and J usage is TRBJ1-1; D is ambiguous. Germline lookup yields CDR1 SGHRS and CDR2 YFSETQ. This CDR3 spans 13 amino acids. The V and J ends lost 4 bases and 5 bases respectively, with 12 bases between them.

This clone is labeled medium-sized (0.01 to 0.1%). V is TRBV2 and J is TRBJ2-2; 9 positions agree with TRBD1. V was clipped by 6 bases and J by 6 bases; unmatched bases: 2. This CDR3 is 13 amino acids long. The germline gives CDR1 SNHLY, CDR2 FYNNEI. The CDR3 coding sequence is TGTGCCAGCAGATGGACAGGGGCCGGGGAGCTGTTTTTT. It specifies CASRWTGAGELFF.

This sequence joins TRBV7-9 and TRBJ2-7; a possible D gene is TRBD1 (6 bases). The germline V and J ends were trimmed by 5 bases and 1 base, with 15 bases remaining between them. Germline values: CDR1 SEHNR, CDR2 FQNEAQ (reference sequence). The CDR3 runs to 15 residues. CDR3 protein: CASSPTGTPSYEQYF. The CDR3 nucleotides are TGTGCCAGCAGCCCAACCGGGACACCGTCCTACGAGCAGTACTTC.

CDR3 sequence: CASSLNSRLNTGELFF. The DNA for the CDR3 is TGTGCCAGCAGCTTAAATTCGAGACTCAACACCGGGGAGCTGTTTTTT. The V and J genes are TRBV7-2 and TRBJ2-2, with D unclear. The length of the CDR3 is 16 residues. The V gene's germline CDR1 is SGHTA and CDR2 FQGNSA. The germline V and J ends were trimmed by 2 bases and 2 bases, with 12 bases remaining between them.

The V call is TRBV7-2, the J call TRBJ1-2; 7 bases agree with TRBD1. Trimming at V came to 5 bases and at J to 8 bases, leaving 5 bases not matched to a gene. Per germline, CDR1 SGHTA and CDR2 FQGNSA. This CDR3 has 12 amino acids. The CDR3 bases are TGTGCCAGCAGCCTACAGGGGAGAGGCTACACCTTC. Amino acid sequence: CASSLQGRGYTF.

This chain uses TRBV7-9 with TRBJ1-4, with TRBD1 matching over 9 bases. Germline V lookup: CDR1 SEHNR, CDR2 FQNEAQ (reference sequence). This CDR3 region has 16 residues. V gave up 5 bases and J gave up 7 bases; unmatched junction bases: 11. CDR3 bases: TGTGCCAGCAGCCCATCCCGGACAGGGGTGGGTGAAAAACTGTTTTTT. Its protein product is CASSPSRTGVGEKLFF.

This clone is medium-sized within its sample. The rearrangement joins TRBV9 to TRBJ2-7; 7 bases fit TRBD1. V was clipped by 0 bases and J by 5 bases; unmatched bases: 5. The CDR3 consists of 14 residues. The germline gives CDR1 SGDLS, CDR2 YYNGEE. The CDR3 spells CASSVGSTGDEQYF. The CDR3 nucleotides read TGTGCCAGCAGCGTAGGGTCCACAGGGGACGAGCAGTACTTC.

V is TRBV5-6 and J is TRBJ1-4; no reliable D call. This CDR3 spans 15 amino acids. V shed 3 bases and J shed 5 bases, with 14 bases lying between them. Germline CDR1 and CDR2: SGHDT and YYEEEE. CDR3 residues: CASSSPRRGNEKLFF. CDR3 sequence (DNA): TGTGCCAGCAGCTCGCCACGACGAGGGAATGAAAAACTGTTTTTT.

CDR3 sequence reads: CASSEKDRGAPGELFF. The CDR3 DNA reads as TGTGCCAGCAGTGAAAAGGACAGGGGAGCACCCGGGGAGCTGTTTTTT. V gene TRBV6-4 combines with J gene TRBJ2-2, with 9 bases identical to TRBD1. The junction had 8 bases not matched to a gene; V was cut back by 3 bases and J by 6 bases. This CDR3 has 16 residues. From germline, CDR1 is MRHNA and CDR2 SNTAGT.

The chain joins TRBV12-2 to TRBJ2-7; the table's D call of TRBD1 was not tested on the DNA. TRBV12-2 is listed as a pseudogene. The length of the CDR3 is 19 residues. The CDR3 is CASRFVRGHGDSYSYEQYF. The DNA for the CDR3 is TGTGCAAGTCGCTTTGTAAGGGGGCACGGGGACAGTTATTCCTACGAGCAGTACTTC.

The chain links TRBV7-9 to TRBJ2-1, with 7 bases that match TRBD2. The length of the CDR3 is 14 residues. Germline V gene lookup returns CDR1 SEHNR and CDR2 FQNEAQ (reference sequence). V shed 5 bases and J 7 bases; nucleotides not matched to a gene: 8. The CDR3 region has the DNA TGTGCCAGCAGCCCGGGGAGCGGGGAGAATGAGCAGTTCTTC. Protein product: CASSPGSGENEQFF.